The 4 T cell receptor beta chains below come from one sample, sequenced in a study of T-cell memory formation after mild COVID-19. TCRdb re-analysed the 5' RACE reads in MiXCR, keeping a single row per CDR3 protein. There are about 270,000 distinct CDR3 sequences in the sample; less than 20% occur only once, and 2% to 2.5% lies in the top ten. Sequencing was carried out using PBMCs or a T cell subset sorted from them (not recorded which). These receptors all stem from an adult woman who had mild COVID-19 (a few samples of this study predate the infection). Cell type and time point are not known.

V is TRBV9 and J is TRBJ1-6; TRBD1 is a possible D gene (5 bases). The V gene's germline CDR1 is SGDLS and CDR2 YYNGEE. Trimming took off 3 bases at V and 7 bases at J, with 17 bases between the two ends. The CDR3 has 16 amino acids. Written as DNA, the CDR3 is TGTGCCAGCAGCGCCAGCGCGGGGGGGTGGAATTCACCCCTCCACTTT. Translated: CASSASAGGWNSPLHF.

This chain connects TRBV5-1 to TRBJ1-1; 7 bases agree with TRBD1. This CDR3 is built from 16 residues. Germline-derived CDR1 and CDR2 are SGHRS and YFSETQ. The J segment lost 5 bases and the V segment lost 3 bases, leaving 13 bases of the junction unmatched. The DNA for the CDR3 is TGCGCCAGCAGCTATGGGGACGACAGGGTTGGGACTGAAGCTTTCTTT. Translating gives CASSYGDDRVGTEAFF.

The rearrangement uses TRBV6-1 and TRBJ2-3; a possible D gene is TRBD1 (5 bases). The length of the CDR3 is 21 residues. V lost 3 bases, J lost 1 base, and 29 bases lay in between. Germline lookup yields CDR1 MNHNS and CDR2 SASEGT. CDR3 sequence reads: CASSDLLRLPGLIRGTDTQYF. As DNA, the CDR3 is TGTGCCAGCAGTGATTTGCTGCGGCTTCCAGGGTTGATAAGAGGCACAGATACGCAGTATTTT.

The chain links TRBV11-2 to TRBJ2-2; D is possibly TRBD1 (6 bases). The CDR3 extends over 14 amino acids. Germline V CDR1 and CDR2: SGHAT, FQNNGV. Between the trimmed V and J ends, which lost 6 bases and 7 bases, there was a span of 15 bases. In DNA form, the CDR3 reads TGTGCCAGCAGTCCAAGGGTGGACAGCGGGGAGCTGTTTTTT. Encoded protein: CASSPRVDSGELFF.